This is a list of T cell receptor beta chains from one sample in a study of neoadjuvant anti-PD-1 for oral cavity cancer. Method: immunoSEQ multiplex PCR; TCRdb's copy keeps in-frame clones and lacks some. Of about 14,000 clones listed, 60% to 75% were seen once; the top ten hold 2.8%. This specimen consisted of PBMCs, obtained after nivolumab (anti-PD-1) treatment. The receptors were gathered from a person aged 35-79 years with oral cavity squamous cell carcinoma. Both conserved end residues are trimmed from each CDR3. Some rows mark clone size as missing; the rest say once, few, many or name a class of expanded clone.

V,size,J,CDR3
TRBV6-6,.,TRBJ1-2,ASSTGDYGYT
TRBV5-1,once,TRBJ2-1,ASSLVGLAGAGEQF
TRBV15,.,TRBJ2-1,ATSRDAGREQF
TRBV30,.,TRBJ1-2,AWRPRAARGGFYGYT
TRBV6-5,.,TRBJ1-1,ASSYSDRGNTEAF
TRBV9,.,TRBJ2-7,ASTPGREGTHEQY
TRBV7-9,.,TRBJ1-2,ASSLNQQNYGYT
TRBV10-3,few,TRBJ2-5,ATSEDGETQY
TRBV30,few,TRBJ1-5,AWSIGQGIGQPQH
TRBV30,.,TRBJ2-2,AWSLSSTGELF
TRBV11-2,.,TRBJ2-7,ASSSSVAEQY
TRBV28,large,TRBJ1-2,ASSAYLSGYGYT
TRBV6-6,.,TRBJ2-3,ASSGLASTPDTQY
TRBV11-1,.,TRBJ2-5,ASSWTGFQETQY
TRBV15,few,TRBJ1-5,ATSRDGTGVNQPQH
TRBV6-4,.,TRBJ2-2,ASSDSLAGAGELF
TRBV5-1,.,TRBJ2-5,ASSLGLAETQY
TRBV2,.,TRBJ2-3,ASSEQVTDTQY